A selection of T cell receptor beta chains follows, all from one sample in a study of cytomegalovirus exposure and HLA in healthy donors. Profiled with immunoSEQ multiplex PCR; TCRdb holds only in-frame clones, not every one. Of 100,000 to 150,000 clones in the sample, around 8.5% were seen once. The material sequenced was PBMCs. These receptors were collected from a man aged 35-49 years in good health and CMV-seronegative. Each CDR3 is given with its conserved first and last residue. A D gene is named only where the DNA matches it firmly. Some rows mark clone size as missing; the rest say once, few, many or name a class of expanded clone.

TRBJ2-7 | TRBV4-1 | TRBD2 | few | CASSPLGLAGDFYEQYF | TGCGCCAGCAGCCCGCTTGGACTAGCGGGAGACTTCTACGAGCAGTACTTC
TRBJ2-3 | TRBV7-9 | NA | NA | CASRALAPDTQYF | TGTGCCAGCAGAGCACTAGCCCCAGATACGCAGTATTTT
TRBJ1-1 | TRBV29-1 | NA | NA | CSVVSLNTEAFF | TGCAGCGTTGTATCCCTGAACACTGAAGCTTTCTTT
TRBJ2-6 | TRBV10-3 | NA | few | CATNNDGANVLTF | TGTGCCACCAACAATGATGGGGCCAACGTCCTGACTTTC
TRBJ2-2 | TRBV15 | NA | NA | CATSRDRVTSREGELFF | TGTGCCACCAGCAGAGATCGCGTAACTAGCAGGGAAGGGGAGCTGTTTTTT
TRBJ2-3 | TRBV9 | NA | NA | CASSPRGGAGGTDTQYF | TGTGCCAGCAGCCCGAGGGGAGGGGCAGGGGGCACAGATACGCAGTATTTT
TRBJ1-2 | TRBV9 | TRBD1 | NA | CASSVLTGWGYTF | TGTGCCAGCAGCGTCCTGACAGGGTGGGGCTACACCTTC
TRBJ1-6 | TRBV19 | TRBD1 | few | CASSMHRGASSYNSPLHF | TGTGCCAGTAGTATGCACAGGGGCGCGAGCTCCTATAATTCACCCCTCCACTTT
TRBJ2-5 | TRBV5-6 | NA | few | CASSFPREETQYF | TGTGCCAGCAGTTTCCCCAGGGAAGAGACCCAGTACTTC
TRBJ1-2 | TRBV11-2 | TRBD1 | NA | CASSWLDRGSGYTF | TGTGCCAGCAGCTGGCTAGACAGGGGCTCTGGCTACACCTTC
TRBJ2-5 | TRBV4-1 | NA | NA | CASSQAPGEQETQYF | TGCGCCAGCAGCCAAGCACCCGGAGAACAAGAGACCCAGTACTTC
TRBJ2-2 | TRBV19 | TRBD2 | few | CASSMSGGTTGELFF | TGTGCCAGTAGTATGTCCGGGGGGACTACCGGGGAGCTGTTTTTT
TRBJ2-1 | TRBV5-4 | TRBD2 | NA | CASSRGGSGGLEQFF | TGTGCCAGCAGCCGGGGGGGTAGCGGGGGGCTCGAGCAGTTCTTC
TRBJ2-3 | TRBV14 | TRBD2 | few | CASSWDYDTQYF | TGTGCCAGCAGCTGGGACTACGATACGCAGTATTTT
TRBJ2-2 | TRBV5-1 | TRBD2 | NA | CASSLKRGVNTGELFF | TGCGCCAGCAGCTTGAAGCGGGGGGTAAACACCGGGGAGCTGTTTTTT
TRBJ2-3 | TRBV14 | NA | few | CASSQEATDTQYF | TGTGCCAGCAGCCAGGAGGCCACAGATACGCAGTATTTT
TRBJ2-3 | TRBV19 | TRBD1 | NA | CASSLGQGTTDTQYF | TGTGCCAGTAGTCTAGGACAGGGGACCACAGATACGCAGTATTTT
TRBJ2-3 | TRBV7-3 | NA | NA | CASSSGTGTDTQYF | TGTGCCAGCAGCTCCGGGACTGGCACAGATACGCAGTATTTT
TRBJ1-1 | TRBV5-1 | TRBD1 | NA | CASSLIQGAISEAFF | TGCGCCAGCAGCTTAATACAGGGGGCGATATCTGAAGCTTTCTTT
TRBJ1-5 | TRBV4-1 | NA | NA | CASSQSQMAGNQPQHF | TGCGCCAGCAGCCAAAGCCAAATGGCGGGCAATCAGCCCCAGCATTTT
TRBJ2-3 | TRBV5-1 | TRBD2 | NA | CASRPRSGERDTQYF | TGCGCCAGCAGACCCCGGAGCGGGGAAAGAGATACGCAGTATTTT
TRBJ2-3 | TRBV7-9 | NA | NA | CASSFLGSDTQYF | TGTGCCAGCAGCTTCCTGGGCTCAGATACGCAGTATTTT
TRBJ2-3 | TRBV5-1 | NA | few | CASSPGEVETQYF | TGCGCCAGCAGCCCGGGTGAAGTTGAGACGCAGTATTTT
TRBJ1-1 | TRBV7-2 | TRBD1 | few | CASSIQGAGTEAFF | TGTGCCAGCAGCATACAGGGGGCGGGCACTGAAGCTTTCTTT
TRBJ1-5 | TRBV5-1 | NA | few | CASSFGESPNQPQHF | TGCGCCAGCAGTTTTGGGGAGTCTCCCAATCAGCCCCAGCATTTT
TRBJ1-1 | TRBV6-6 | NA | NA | CASSQVQNTEAFF | TGTGCCAGCAGCCAGGTCCAGAACACTGAAGCTTTCTTT
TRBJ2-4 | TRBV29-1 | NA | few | CSVDLPGSTLGAKNIQYF | TGCAGCGTTGACCTGCCCGGGAGTACACTGGGGGCCAAAAACATTCAGTACTTC
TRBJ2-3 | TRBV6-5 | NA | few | CASTRGKADTQYF | TGTGCCAGCACCCGGGGGAAGGCAGATACGCAGTATTTT
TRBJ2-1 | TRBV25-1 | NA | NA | CASSAAGETYNEQFF | TGTGCCAGCAGTGCGGCCGGGGAAACCTACAATGAGCAGTTCTTC
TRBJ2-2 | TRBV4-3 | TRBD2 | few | CASSQDLAEPNTGELFF | TGCGCCAGCAGCCAAGATCTAGCGGAACCGAACACCGGGGAGCTGTTTTTT
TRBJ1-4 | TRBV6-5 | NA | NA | CASSPSATNEKLFF | TGTGCCAGCAGCCCTAGTGCAACTAATGAAAAACTGTTTTTT
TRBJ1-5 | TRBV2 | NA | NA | CASRQQLMQPQHF | TGTGCCAGCAGACAGCAGTTAATGCAGCCCCAGCATTTT
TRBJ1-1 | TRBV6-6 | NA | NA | CASRNSGYGVNTEAFF | TGTGCCAGCAGGAACTCAGGGTACGGTGTGAACACTGAAGCTTTCTTT
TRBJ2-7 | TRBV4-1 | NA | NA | CASSQDPRLPYEQYF | TGCGCCAGCAGCCAAGATCCCCGACTACCCTACGAGCAGTACTTC
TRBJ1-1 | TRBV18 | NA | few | CASSHSGGKRNTEAFF | TGTGCCAGCTCTCACTCCGGGGGGAAACGAAACACTGAAGCTTTCTTT
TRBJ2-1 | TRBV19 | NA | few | CASTKDRDREQFF | TGTGCCAGTACCAAGGACCGGGATAGGGAGCAGTTCTTC
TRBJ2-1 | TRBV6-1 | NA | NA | CASSDRNRGNEQFF | TGTGCCAGCAGTGACAGAAATCGAGGGAATGAGCAGTTCTTC
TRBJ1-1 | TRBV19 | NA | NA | CASRGGGTEAFF | TGTGCCAGTAGGGGAGGGGGTACTGAAGCTTTCTTT
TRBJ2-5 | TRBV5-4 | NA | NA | CASSPGNQETQYF | TGTGCCAGCAGTCCGGGAAACCAAGAGACCCAGTACTTC
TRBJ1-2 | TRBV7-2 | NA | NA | CASSFDRRAGRNGYTF | TGTGCCAGCAGCTTCGACCGGAGGGCGGGGCGGAATGGCTACACCTTC
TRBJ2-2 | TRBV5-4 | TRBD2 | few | CASSPRSGGATGELFF | TGTGCCAGCAGCCCCAGGTCCGGGGGGGCCACCGGGGAGCTGTTTTTT
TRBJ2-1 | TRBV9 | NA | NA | CASSVDPGVYNEQFF | TGTGCCAGCAGCGTAGACCCGGGGGTCTACAATGAGCAGTTCTTC